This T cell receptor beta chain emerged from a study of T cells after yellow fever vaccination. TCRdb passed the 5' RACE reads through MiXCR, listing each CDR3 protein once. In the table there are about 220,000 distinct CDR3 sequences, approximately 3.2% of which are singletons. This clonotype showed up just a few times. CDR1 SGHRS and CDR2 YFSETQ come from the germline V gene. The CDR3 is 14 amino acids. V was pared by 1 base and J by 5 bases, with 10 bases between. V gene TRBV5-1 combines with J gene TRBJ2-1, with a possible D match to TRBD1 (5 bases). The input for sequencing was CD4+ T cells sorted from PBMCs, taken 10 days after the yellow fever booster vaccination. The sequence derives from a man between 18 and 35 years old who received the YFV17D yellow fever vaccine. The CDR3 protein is CASSLIGQDNEQFF. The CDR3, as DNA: TGCGCCAGCAGCTTGATTGGACAAGACAATGAGCAGTTCTTC.